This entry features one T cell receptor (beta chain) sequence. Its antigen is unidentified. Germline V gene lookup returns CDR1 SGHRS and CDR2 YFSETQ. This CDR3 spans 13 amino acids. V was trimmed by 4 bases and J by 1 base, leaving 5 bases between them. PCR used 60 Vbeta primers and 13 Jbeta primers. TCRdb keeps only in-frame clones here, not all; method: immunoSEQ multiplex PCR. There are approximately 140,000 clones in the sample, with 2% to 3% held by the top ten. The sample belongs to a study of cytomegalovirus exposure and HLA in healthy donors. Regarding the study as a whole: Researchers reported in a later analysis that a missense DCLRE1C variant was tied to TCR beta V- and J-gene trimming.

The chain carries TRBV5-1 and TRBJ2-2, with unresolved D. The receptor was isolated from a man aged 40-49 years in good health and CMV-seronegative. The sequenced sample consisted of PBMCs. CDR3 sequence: CASSDKNTGELFF. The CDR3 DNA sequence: TGCGCCAGCAGCGACAAGAACACCGGGGAGCTGTTTTTT. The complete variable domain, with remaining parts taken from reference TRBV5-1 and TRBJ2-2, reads KAGVTQTPRYLIKTRGQQVTLSCSPISGHRSVSWYQQTPGQGLQFLFEYFSETQRNKGNFPGRFSGRQFSNSRSEMNVSTLELGDSALYLCASSDKNTGELFFGEGSRLTVL.